Presented here are 26 T cell receptor beta chains from one specimen sequenced in a study of T cell responses to AZD1222 COVID-19 vaccine (dated by TCRdb to the early 2020s). Libraries came from the immunoSEQ multiplex PCR assay. TCRdb carries this immuneACCESS record with in-frame sequences only. Its versions omit some clonotypes, under half of them owing to an unresolved V gene in the studies checked, with the rest unexplained. This sample has 84,000 or so clones in its table, and 70% to 90% of those were observed once. The ten largest make up about 1.6% of the sample. The intended sense of this specimen's time point label: baseline before first vaccination. Sequencing used peripheral blood, obtained on day 0 of AZD1222 vaccination. The receptors were sampled from an adult in good health.

The rearrangement joins TRBV4-3 to TRBJ2-1, with D unclear. The CDR3 is 17 residues long. CDR1 and CDR2 from the germline V gene are LGHNA and YSLEER. Between the trimmed V and J ends, which lost 1 base and 3 bases, there was a span of 16 bases. The CDR3 protein is CASSQGPASESYNEQFF. In DNA form, the CDR3 reads TGCGCCAGCAGCCAAGGCCCGGCCAGCGAAAGCTACAATGAGCAGTTCTTC.

This clone was seen only a few times. The CDR3 loop reads CAIGIGGDSGNTIYF. CDR3 nucleotide sequence: TGTGCCATAGGAATCGGGGGGGACTCTGGAAACACCATATATTTT. This sequence joins TRBV10-3 and TRBJ1-3; tentatively, D is TRBD1 (5 bases). The germline gives CDR1 ENHRY, CDR2 SYGVKD. V lost 9 bases to trimming and J lost 0 bases, with 15 bases between them. This CDR3 has 15 residues.

This chain joins TRBV6-6 and TRBJ1-1; 8 nucleotides agree with TRBD1. J was trimmed by 1 base and V by 7 bases; bases with no gene match: 5. CDR1 is MNHNY, CDR2 SVGAGI, per germline (reference sequence). The length of the CDR3 is 14 residues. The CDR3: CASTLTGANTEAFF. DNA of the CDR3: TGTGCCAGCACCCTGACAGGGGCGAACACTGAAGCTTTCTTT.

The rearrangement joins TRBV6-5 to TRBJ1-3; D is uncertain. CDR1 is MNHEY and CDR2 is SVGAGI in the germline V gene. The CDR3 sequence is 15 residues long. V lost 5 bases and J lost 4, with 15 bases in between. The DNA of the CDR3 is TGTGCCAGCAGTCTCCCCGAGCCCTGGGGAAACACCATATATTTT. Residues: CASSLPEPWGNTIYF.

This sequence joins TRBV2 and TRBJ2-3, with D perhaps matching TRBD2 (6 bases). Germline V gene data show CDR1 as SNHLY and CDR2 as FYNNEI. V was cut by 0 bases and J by 0 bases, with 10 bases left in between. The CDR3 consists of 16 residues. In nucleotides, the CDR3 is TGTGCCAGCAGTGAAGCGTGGCGGGAAAGCACAGATACGCAGTATTTT. Its translation is CASSEAWRESTDTQYF.

This CDR3 is CASSPDRDSRYEQYF. The CDR3 DNA sequence: TGCGCCAGCAGCCCAGACCGGGACAGTCGCTACGAGCAGTACTTC. The chain carries TRBV4-3 and TRBJ2-7, with 7 bases matching TRBD1. With 4 bases clipped from V and 3 bases from J, the junction kept 9 bases outside the gene matches. The CDR3 extends over 15 amino acids. Germline CDR1 reads LGHNA; CDR2 reads YSLEER.

The J gene is TRBJ2-1, the V gene TRBV10-2; 10 nucleotides line up with TRBD2. Losses at the gene ends were 3 bases for V and 10 bases for J; bases not matched to a gene: 6. Per the germline V gene, CDR1 is WSHSY and CDR2 is SAAADI. The length of the CDR3 is 14 residues. CDR3 sequence: CASSESSGRLEQFF. The CDR3 coding sequence is TGCGCCAGCAGTGAATCTAGCGGGAGACTGGAGCAGTTCTTC.

The V gene is TRBV4-2, the J gene TRBJ2-5; D remains ambiguous. This CDR3 is 15 amino acids long. V was clipped by 0 bases and J by 1 base, with 9 bases between them. The germline CDR1 and CDR2 sequences are LGHNA and YNFKEQ. The DNA of the CDR3 is TGTGCCAGCAGCCAAGATATCGAGAGCCAAGAGACCCAGTACTTC. Its translation is CASSQDIESQETQYF.

There are a few counts of this clone. The chain employs TRBV6-1 and TRBJ1-2; D unresolved. Looked up from germline, CDR1 is MNHNS and CDR2 is SASEGT. Trimming took 2 bases from V and 8 from J, leaving 6 bases between them. The CDR3 spans 11 residues. CDR3 nucleotides: TGTGCCAGCAGTGAATCGTGGGGCTACACCTTC. Its protein product is CASSESWGYTF.

The chain has TRBV3-1 (or the pseudogene TRBV3-2) and TRBJ2-3; 9 bases fit TRBD2. Losses at the gene ends were 4 bases for V and 5 bases for J; bases not matched to a gene: 10. Per germline, CDR1 LGHDT and CDR2 YNNKEL (reference sequence). This CDR3 region has 16 residues. DNA for the CDR3: TGTGCCAGCAGCCGCCTCGCGGGGGGGCATGGAGATACGCAGTATTTT. It codes for CASSRLAGGHGDTQYF.

The V gene is TRBV10-3, the J gene TRBJ2-3; the match to TRBD2 covers 7 bases. Trimming at V came to 8 bases and at J to 4 bases, leaving 9 bases not matched to a gene. This CDR3 spans 14 amino acids. CDR1 is ENHRY, CDR2 SYGVKD, per germline. In DNA, the CDR3 is TGTGCCATCTTAAGAGCGGGATCGGCAGATACGCAGTATTTT. This codes for CAILRAGSADTQYF.

The V gene is TRBV6-2 or TRBV6-3, the J gene TRBJ2-1; D is uncertain. In germline, CDR1 is MNHEY, CDR2 SVGEGT. The CDR3 has 14 amino acids. Trimming removed 3 bases from V and 9 bases from J, with 15 bases in between. This CDR3 reads CASSYRSRALEQFF. CDR3 sequence (DNA): TGTGCCAGCAGTTATAGATCCCGAGCACTTGAGCAGTTCTTC.

This clone was observed a single time. The chain uses TRBV21-1 and TRBJ1-1; the table's D call of TRBD1 was not tested on the DNA. TRBV21-1 counts as a pseudogene. This CDR3 spans 15 amino acids. CDR3 loop: CASPPKGEMNTEAFF. CDR3 bases: TGTGCCAGCCCGCCGAAGGGGGAGATGAACACTGAAGCTTTCTTT.

The chain couples TRBV3-1 (or the pseudogene TRBV3-2) to TRBJ1-5, with 9 positions matching TRBD1. V lost 5 bases to trimming and J lost 5 bases; unmatched junction nucleotides: 4. Germline V gene lookup returns CDR1 LGHDT and CDR2 YNNKEL (reference sequence). CDR3 size: 14 residues. As DNA, the CDR3 is TGTGCCAGCAGCACGACAGGGGGAGATCAGCCCCAGCATTTT. The encoded protein is CASSTTGGDQPQHF.

The chain recombines TRBV12-3 or TRBV12-4 with TRBJ1-1; TRBD1 might be the D (6 bases). The CDR3 loop spans 13 amino acids. V was pared by 5 bases and J by 1 base, with 8 bases between. The CDR3 loop is CASSPTGNTEAFF. CDR3 coding DNA: TGTGCCAGCAGTCCGACAGGGAACACTGAAGCTTTCTTT.

CDR3 DNA: TGTGCCAGCAGTTACTCCGGACAGGGCCCCCTCTATGGCTACACCTTC. It yields the protein CASSYSGQGPLYGYTF. The chain recombines TRBV6-5 with TRBJ1-2; 8 bases fit TRBD1. The V segment lost 0 bases and the J segment 4 bases; nucleotides outside the gene matches: 7. CDR1 and CDR2 (germline): MNHEY, SVGAGI. This CDR3 contains 16 residues.

The rearrangement uses TRBV9 and TRBJ2-1, with TRBD2 matching over 11 bases. This CDR3 is built from 16 residues. The V and J ends lost 0 bases and 7 bases, in that order; junction bases with no gene match: 6. The V gene's germline CDR1 is SGDLS and CDR2 YYNGEE. In DNA, the CDR3 is TGTGCCAGCAGCGTAGAGATAGCGGGAGGGGGAAATGAGCAGTTCTTC. This encodes CASSVEIAGGGNEQFF.

The chain is built from TRBV11-2 and TRBJ2-1, with D uncertain. The length of the CDR3 is 15 residues. V lost 1 base to trimming and J lost 7 bases, with 14 bases between them. In germline, CDR1 is SGHAT, CDR2 FQNNGV. The CDR3 DNA follows: TGTGCCAGCAGCTTAGGGGTGCGTTTGGGGAATGAGCAGTTCTTC. Translation: CASSLGVRLGNEQFF.

The chain couples TRBV5-1 to TRBJ2-5, with a tentative D call TRBD2 (6 bases). The V and J ends lost 6 bases and 7 bases respectively, with 19 bases between them. Germline assignment: CDR1 SGHRS and CDR2 YFSETQ. This CDR3 has 14 amino acids. As DNA, the CDR3 is TGCGCCAGCAACCGCGGGACCCTAAGTGGGACCCAGTACTTC. It is translated as CASNRGTLSGTQYF.

The chain carries TRBV19 and TRBJ1-2, with D possibly matching TRBD1 (6 bases). From germline, CDR1 is LNHDA and CDR2 SQIVND (reference sequence). The CDR3 runs to 15 residues. The V and J ends lost 6 bases and 4 bases respectively, with 18 bases between them. CDR3 amino acids: CASSTQSGGRYGYTF. As DNA, the CDR3 is TGTGCCAGTAGCACCCAATCGGGGGGCCGCTATGGCTACACCTTC.

The rearrangement links TRBV6-5 to TRBJ1-3, with D tentatively TRBD1 (5 bases). This CDR3 spans 14 amino acids. Per germline, CDR1 MNHEY and CDR2 SVGAGI. Trimming stripped 2 bases from V and 4 bases from J, with 9 bases between. This CDR3 reads CASSYGREGNTIYF. The CDR3 nucleotides read TGTGCCAGCAGTTACGGCAGGGAAGGAAACACCATATATTTT.

The CDR3 loop is CASSELATRGDTQYF. The DNA of the CDR3 is TGTGCCAGCAGTGAATTGGCTACGCGAGGGGATACGCAGTATTTT. The chain joins TRBV6-1 to TRBJ2-3; TRBD2 is a possible D gene (5 bases). Trimming shortened V by 2 bases and J by 6 bases, and 15 bases separated the two germline ends. Germline assignment: CDR1 MNHNS and CDR2 SASEGT. The CDR3 has 15 residues.

This clone was picked up one time. This sequence joins TRBV18 and TRBJ2-1; unclear D gene. Trimming took 4 bases from V and 12 from J, leaving 19 bases between them. Germline V gene lookup returns CDR1 KGHSH and CDR2 LQKENI. CDR3 length: 14 residues. CDR3 DNA: TGTGCCAGCTCACTCCAGACCCTCCCGGGTTTGCAGTTCTTC. Amino acid sequence: CASSLQTLPGLQFF.

The chain couples TRBV5-1 to TRBJ1-4, with a possible D match to TRBD1 (5 bases). This CDR3 has 14 amino acids. Germline-derived CDR1 and CDR2 are SGHRS and YFSETQ. V lost 4 bases, J lost 7 bases, and 14 bases lay in between. The chain's CDR3 is CASSQGLGGEKLFF. The CDR3 nucleotides are TGCGCCAGCAGCCAGGGTCTGGGGGGTGAAAAACTGTTTTTT. Drawing the rest from reference TRBV5-1 and TRBJ1-4, the complete variable domain is KAGVTQTPRYLIKTRGQQVTLSCSPISGHRSVSWYQQTPGQGLQFLFEYFSETQRNKGNFPGRFSGRQFSNSRSEMNVSTLELGDSALYLCASSQGLGGEKLFFGSGTQLSVL.

This sequence joins TRBV30 and TRBJ1-4, with D perhaps matching TRBD1 (5 bases). The CDR3 totals 17 residues. V gave up 0 bases and J gave up 8 bases, with 22 bases separating them. CDR1 and CDR2 (germline): GTSNPN, SVGIG (reference sequence). The CDR3 is CAWSVLEEGWLKEKLFF. As DNA, the CDR3 is TGTGCCTGGAGTGTACTGGAGGAGGGGTGGCTTAAGGAAAAACTGTTTTTT.

This clone occurred once. This chain joins TRBV19 and TRBJ1-5; D remains ambiguous. The germline V and J ends were trimmed by 2 bases and 6 bases, with 8 bases remaining between them. Germline CDR1 LNHDA, CDR2 SQIVND (reference sequence). The CDR3 covers 13 residues. CDR3 amino acids: CASSIRDLQPQHF. CDR3 bases: TGTGCCAGTAGTATACGAGATCTTCAGCCCCAGCATTTT.